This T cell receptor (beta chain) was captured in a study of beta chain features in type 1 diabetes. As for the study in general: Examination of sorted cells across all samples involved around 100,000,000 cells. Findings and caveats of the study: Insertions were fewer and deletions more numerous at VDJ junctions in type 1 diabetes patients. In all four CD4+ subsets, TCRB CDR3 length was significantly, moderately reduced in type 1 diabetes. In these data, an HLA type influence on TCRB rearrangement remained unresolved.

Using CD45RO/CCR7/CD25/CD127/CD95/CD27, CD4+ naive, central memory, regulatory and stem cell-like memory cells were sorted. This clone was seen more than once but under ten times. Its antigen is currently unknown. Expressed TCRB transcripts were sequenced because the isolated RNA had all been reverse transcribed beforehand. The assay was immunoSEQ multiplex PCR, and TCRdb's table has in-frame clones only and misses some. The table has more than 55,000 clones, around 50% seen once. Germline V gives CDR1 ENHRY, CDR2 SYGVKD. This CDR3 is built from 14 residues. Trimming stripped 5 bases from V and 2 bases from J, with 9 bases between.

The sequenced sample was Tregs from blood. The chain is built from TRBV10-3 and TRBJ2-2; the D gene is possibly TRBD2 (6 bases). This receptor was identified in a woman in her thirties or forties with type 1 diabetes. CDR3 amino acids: CAISRRDNTGELFF. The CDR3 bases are TGTGCCATCAGTCGGCGGGATAACACCGGGGAGCTGTTTTTT.